The 18 T cell receptor beta chains presented below share a single source sample, sequenced in a study of shared T cell receptors in the human thymus. Sequencing used immunoSEQ multiplex PCR; TCRdb keeps in-frame clones, though not all of them. The sample has 450,000 to 650,000 clones; roughly 74% are singletons. The data were also submitted as part of a second study, on human thymus T cells.

Sequenced: thymocytes. These receptors all stem from a boy in the first two years of life with a congenital heart defect.

The chain joins TRBV19 to TRBJ1-2, with 11 positions matching TRBD1. The CDR3 is 15 amino acids. The V segment lost 11 bases and the J segment 4 bases; nucleotides outside the gene matches: 12. CDR1 LNHDA and CDR2 SQIVND come from the germline V gene (reference sequence). The CDR3 coding sequence is TGTGCCTCCAGGGTATCCGGGACAGGGGGCTATGGCTACACCTTC. Translated, it gives CASRVSGTGGYGYTF.

The CDR3 DNA follows: TGTGCCAGTAGTATTAAGACAGGGGTCACAGATACGCAGTATTTT. The encoded protein is CASSIKTGVTDTQYF. The chain carries TRBV19 and TRBJ2-3; TRBD1 matches 8 bases. CDR3 length: 15 residues. Germline assignment: CDR1 LNHDA and CDR2 SQIVND (reference sequence). V was clipped by 3 bases and J by 2 bases; unmatched bases: 4.

This chain joins TRBV7-6 and TRBJ2-2, with 7 positions matching TRBD1. With 5 bases clipped from V and 5 bases from J, the junction kept 11 bases outside the gene matches. Germline lookup yields CDR1 SGHVS and CDR2 FNYEAQ. The CDR3 length is 16 residues. CDR3 protein: CASSPRHRGGTGELFF. The CDR3 DNA sequence: TGTGCCAGCAGCCCCCGGCACAGGGGTGGAACCGGGGAGCTGTTTTTT.

The V gene is TRBV4-1, the J gene TRBJ2-3; 7 bases map to TRBD1. The CDR3 loop spans 13 amino acids. The germline CDR1 and CDR2 sequences are MGHRA and YSYEKL. J lost 4 bases, V lost 2 bases, and 0 bases had no gene match. This CDR3 is CASSQQGADTQYF. CDR3 nucleotide sequence: TGCGCCAGCAGCCAACAGGGGGCAGATACGCAGTATTTT.

The chain uses TRBV29-1 and TRBJ1-1; D possibly corresponds to TRBD1 (5 bases). The germline CDR1 and CDR2 sequences are SQVTM and ANQGSEA. Trimming removed 3 bases from V and 3 bases from J, with 20 bases in between. The CDR3 loop spans 16 amino acids. The CDR3 region is CSVDGGWGDTDTEAFF. The DNA of the CDR3 is TGCAGCGTTGATGGGGGGTGGGGCGATACTGACACTGAAGCTTTCTTT.

This chain connects TRBV4-2 to TRBJ2-7, with a possible D match to TRBD2 (5 bases). The CDR3 length is 19 residues. The V end was cut by 1 base, the J end by 1 base, with 23 bases between. Germline V gene lookup returns CDR1 LGHNA and CDR2 YNFKEQ. CDR3 nucleotides: TGTGCCAGCAGCCAAGGCAGACCGGGAACGGCGGACGGATCCTACGAGCAGTACTTC. Protein product: CASSQGRPGTADGSYEQYF.

This clone was seen a single time. The rearrangement links TRBV6-1 to TRBJ2-7; D is unresolved. V was cut by 7 bases and J by 0 bases, with 7 bases left in between. The CDR3 contains 12 residues. Germline CDR1 MNHNS, CDR2 SASEGT. CDR3 in DNA: TGTGCCAGCATGGGCCCCTCCTACGAGCAGTACTTC. It is translated as CASMGPSYEQYF.

The V call is TRBV7-6, the J call TRBJ2-1; 8 bases map to TRBD1. The ends lost 3 bases at V and 2 bases at J; junction bases unmatched: 3. The CDR3 is 15 amino acids. The germline V gene encodes CDR1 SGHVS and CDR2 FNYEAQ. The CDR3 nucleotides are TGTGCCAGCAGCTTGGACAGGGCCCCCTACAATGAGCAGTTCTTC. This encodes CASSLDRAPYNEQFF.

This rearrangement joins TRBV11-2 to TRBJ1-1; tentative D call: TRBD1 (6 bases). V dropped 3 bases and J dropped 4 bases, with 21 bases sitting between them. CDR1 and CDR2 (germline): SGHAT, FQNNGV. The CDR3 has 17 amino acids. The CDR3 spells CASSLGNRTRGCTEAFF. In nucleotides, the CDR3 is TGTGCCAGCAGCTTGGGGAATCGAACCAGGGGATGCACTGAAGCTTTCTTT.

This clone was seen a handful of times. The chain is built from TRBV29-1 and TRBJ2-1, with no clear D. There are 11 residues in the CDR3. The V gene lost 2 bases and the J gene lost 12 bases, with 11 bases spanning the gap. Germline assignment: CDR1 SQVTM and CDR2 ANQGSEA. The DNA of the CDR3 is TGCAGCGTTGAAAGACCACCGGGGCAGTTCTTC. This sequence encodes CSVERPPGQFF.

Written as DNA, the CDR3 is TGCAGCGTTGTGCCCCCCTCCACGGGACTCGGGGCCGAGCAGTACTTC. It translates to CSVVPPSTGLGAEQYF. The genes are TRBV29-1 and TRBJ2-7; the D gene is possibly TRBD2 (6 bases). Germline CDR1 reads SQVTM; CDR2 reads ANQGSEA. V was cut by 4 bases and J by 6 bases, with 25 bases left in between. The CDR3 is 16 amino acids.

This clone is a singleton in its sample. The rearrangement links TRBV27 to TRBJ2-7, with 12 bases fitting TRBD1. Germline loops: CDR1 MNHEY, CDR2 SMNVEV (reference sequence). The CDR3 extends over 16 amino acids. V trimming: 7 bases; J trimming: 2 bases; junction bases outside the gene matches: 9. The CDR3: CASTGSGQGATYEQYF. The CDR3, as DNA: TGTGCCAGCACCGGATCGGGACAGGGGGCGACCTACGAGCAGTACTTC.

This clone came up a few times. The chain links TRBV4-1 to TRBJ2-5; TRBD2 is a possible D gene (5 bases). Between the trimmed V and J ends, which lost 0 bases and 1 base, there was a span of 6 bases. From germline, CDR1 is MGHRA and CDR2 YSYEKL. The length of the CDR3 is 14 residues. This chain's CDR3 is CASSQDRGQETQYF. The CDR3 region has the DNA TGCGCCAGCAGCCAAGATCGGGGCCAAGAGACCCAGTACTTC.

The J gene is TRBJ1-2, the V gene TRBV19, with 7 bases aligning to TRBD1. Per the germline V gene, CDR1 is LNHDA and CDR2 is SQIVND (reference sequence). The V segment lost 5 bases and the J segment 3 bases; nucleotides outside the gene matches: 3. There are 13 residues in the CDR3. DNA for the CDR3: TGTGCCAGTAGTCGACAGGGATACTATGGCTACACCTTC. It yields the protein CASSRQGYYGYTF.

J is TRBJ2-3 and V is TRBV4-3, with TRBD1 matching over 7 bases. CDR1 and CDR2 from the germline V gene are LGHNA and YSLEER. The CDR3 consists of 17 residues. V gave up 0 bases and J gave up 5 bases; unmatched junction bases: 11. The CDR3 reads CASSQENTGVMEDTQYF. In nucleotides, the CDR3 is TGCGCCAGCAGCCAAGAAAATACAGGGGTTATGGAAGATACGCAGTATTTT.

The chain is built from TRBV29-1 and TRBJ2-3; the D gene is possibly TRBD2 (6 bases). The CDR3 contains 16 residues. The germline V and J ends were trimmed by 4 bases and 0 bases, with 17 bases remaining between them. Germline CDR1 is SQVTM and CDR2 is ANQGSEA. CDR3 coding DNA: TGCAGCGTTGTGCGTGGAGCGGAGGGGAGCACAGATACGCAGTATTTT. Amino acid sequence: CSVVRGAEGSTDTQYF.

The chain uses TRBV5-1 and TRBJ2-7; 10 nucleotides agree with TRBD2. The CDR3 runs 13 residues. The germline V gene has CDR1 SGHRS and CDR2 YFSETQ. V trimming: 5 bases; J trimming: 3 bases; junction bases outside the gene matches: 2. The CDR3 DNA is TGCGCCAGCAGGCTAGCGGGAGACTACGAGCAGTACTTC. Translated, it gives CASRLAGDYEQYF.

The chain couples TRBV29-1 to TRBJ1-2; D may be TRBD1 (6 bases). This CDR3 comprises 12 residues. The germline V gene encodes CDR1 SQVTM and CDR2 ANQGSEA. V was trimmed by 8 bases and J by 6 bases, leaving 16 bases between them. CDR3 coding DNA: TGCAGCTCCGCCCTGGGGGCCAATGGCTACACCTTC. Translation gives CSSALGANGYTF.